One T cell receptor beta chain is described in this entry. No antigen is known for it. These data come from a study of cytomegalovirus exposure and HLA in healthy donors. The PCR employed 60 Vbeta primers together with 13 Jbeta primers. Here immunoSEQ multiplex PCR was the method, and the copy in TCRdb shows in-frame clones only, minus some. The repertoire consists of under 200,000 clones, with 75% occurring once and the leading ten covering over 4.5%. General study points: Reportedly, TCR beta sequences accurately predicted HLA-A and HLA-B alleles in most subjects. Investigators reported around 150 TCR beta chains as tied to cytomegalovirus. A later analysis linked around 15,000 TCR beta sequences to HLA alleles at 0.05 false discovery rate.

With 6 bases clipped from V and 4 bases from J, the junction kept 12 bases outside the gene matches. The CDR3 has 17 amino acids. Germline V gene lookup returns CDR1 ENHRY and CDR2 SYGVKD. Likely unrecorded immune exposures existed in these nominally healthy donors. The sequenced sample was PBMCs. This receptor was obtained from a male donor in good health and CMV-seronegative. The V call is TRBV10-3, the J call TRBJ1-2, with TRBD1 identical over 12 bases. The CDR3 region is CAISTSGTGGQGYGYTF. CDR3 bases: TGTGCCATCAGCACTTCCGGGACAGGGGGCCAGGGCTATGGCTACACCTTC.